The rows below give T cell receptor beta chains drawn from one sample of a study of blood T cell repertoires in COVID-19. The table came from immunoSEQ multiplex PCR; TCRdb's copy has only in-frame clones and leaves some out. The sample records 60,000 to 75,000 clones, 80% to 90% being singletons. Sequencing used peripheral blood. The receptors stem from a human donor in a cohort sampled during active COVID-19. Each CDR3 is given with its conserved first and last residue. The D gene is left open where the match is weak. A row's size may be missing; if present it is once, few, many or a size class.

TRBV10-3,TRBD1,-,TRBJ1-2,CAIRGTGLDYGYTF,TGTGCCATCAGGGGGACAGGGCTGGACTATGGCTACACCTTC
TRBV7-9,-,-,TRBJ2-2,CASSLGQAHSGELFF,TGTGCCAGCAGCTTAGGACAGGCACACTCCGGGGAGCTGTTTTTT
TRBV25-1,TRBD2,-,TRBJ2-1,CASTPAGAGGPNEQFF,TGTGCCAGCACCCCTGCGGGAGCGGGAGGGCCCAATGAGCAGTTCTTC
TRBV5-4,TRBD2,-,TRBJ2-2,CASSFPTSPGELFF,TGTGCCAGCAGCTTCCCGACTAGCCCCGGGGAGCTGTTTTTT
TRBV3-1/TRBV3-2,-,-,TRBJ2-7,CASSQQGEQYF,TGTGCCAGCAGCCAGCAGGGCGAGCAGTACTTC
TRBV2,TRBD1,-,TRBJ1-5,CASSEQGGGNQPQHF,TGTGCCAGCAGTGAACAGGGGGGCGGCAATCAGCCCCAGCATTTT
TRBV18,TRBD2,-,TRBJ2-1,CASSPLTSGINEQFF,TGTGCCAGCTCACCACTGACTAGCGGGATCAATGAGCAGTTCTTC
TRBV7-8,TRBD2,-,TRBJ2-1,CASSSGPSGSEQFF,TGTGCCAGCAGTTCAGGACCTAGCGGGAGTGAGCAGTTCTTC
TRBV18,TRBD2,few,TRBJ2-7,CASSPGTSYEQYF,TGTGCCAGCTCACCAGGGACTAGCTACGAGCAGTACTTC
TRBV5-6,TRBD1,-,TRBJ1-5,CASRLWTGGDSNQPQHF,TGTGCCAGCAGGCTCTGGACAGGGGGCGATAGCAATCAGCCCCAGCATTTT
TRBV18,TRBD2,-,TRBJ2-1,CASSVSGKNLEQFF,TGTGCCAGCTCTGTCAGCGGGAAAAATCTTGAGCAGTTCTTC
TRBV15,-,-,TRBJ2-7,CATSREYGQVFSYEQYF,TGTGCCACCAGCAGAGAATATGGGCAGGTTTTTAGCTACGAGCAGTACTTC
TRBV28,-,-,TRBJ2-5,CASSPRTGQETQYF,TGTGCCAGCAGTCCCCGGACTGGCCAAGAGACCCAGTACTTC
TRBV5-1,-,-,TRBJ1-2,CASSLANGEEGYTF,TGCGCCAGCAGCTTGGCCAACGGGGAGGAAGGCTACACCTTC
TRBV11-2,TRBD2,-,TRBJ2-1,CASSQPAGADEQFF,TGTGCCAGCAGCCAACCAGCGGGAGCCGATGAGCAGTTCTTC
TRBV7-9,-,few,TRBJ1-1,CASSEYDRNTEAFF,TGTGCCAGCAGCGAATATGACAGAAACACTGAAGCTTTCTTT
TRBV18,TRBD1,-,TRBJ2-7,CASSPGDSTYEQYF,TGTGCCAGCTCACCTGGGGACAGTACCTACGAGCAGTACTTC
TRBV7-9,-,few,TRBJ2-2,CASSLLRGGTGELFF,TGTGCCAGCAGCTTACTCAGAGGAGGAACCGGGGAGCTGTTTTTT
TRBV6-5,-,once,TRBJ2-5,CASREGLETQYF,TGTGCCAGTAGAGAGGGCCTGGAGACCCAGTACTTC
TRBV19,-,-,TRBJ2-5,CASSNVLQETQYF,TGTGCCAGTAGTAACGTACTGCAAGAGACCCAGTACTTC
TRBV7-2,-,-,TRBJ2-3,CASSSRDPADTQYF,TGTGCCAGCAGCTCTCGGGATCCGGCGGATACGCAGTATTTT
TRBV7-8,-,-,TRBJ1-6,CASSSYRFLNSPLHF,TGTGCCAGCAGCTCGTACAGATTTTTGAATTCACCCCTCCACTTT
TRBV10-3,-,-,TRBJ1-2,CAISGGQGEYYGYTF,TGTGCCATCAGCGGAGGGCAGGGAGAGTACTATGGCTACACCTTC
TRBV6-5,-,-,TRBJ1-1,CASIRGNTEAFF,TGTGCCAGCATTAGGGGGAACACTGAAGCTTTCTTT
TRBV5-4,TRBD2,-,TRBJ2-7,CASSFSASGANYEQYF,TGTGCCAGCAGCTTTAGTGCTAGCGGGGCCAACTACGAGCAGTACTTC
TRBV7-9,-,few,TRBJ2-7,CASSLVAYSYEQYF,TGTGCCAGCAGCTTAGTGGCATATTCCTACGAGCAGTACTTC
TRBV6-5,-,few,TRBJ1-6,CASSLGSVSPLHF,TGTGCCAGCAGCCTCGGTAGCGTCTCACCCCTCCACTTT
TRBV4-2,-,-,TRBJ1-1,CASSQDRNTEAFF,TGTGCCAGCAGCCAAGACAGGAACACTGAAGCTTTCTTT
TRBV2,-,-,TRBJ1-2,CASSVDSGYTF,TGTGCCAGCAGTGTGGACAGTGGCTACACCTTC
TRBV12-3/TRBV12-4,-,-,TRBJ2-7,CASSRDRTYEQYF,TGTGCCAGCAGTCGTGACAGGACTTACGAGCAGTACTTC
TRBV10-3,TRBD1,-,TRBJ2-2,CAMGQGAGELFF,TGTGCCATGGGACAGGGGGCCGGGGAGCTGTTTTTT
TRBV4-1,-,-,TRBJ1-2,CASSPVRERNGYTF,TGCGCCAGCAGCCCTGTTCGAGAGAGGAATGGCTACACCTTC
TRBV5-1,TRBD1,-,TRBJ2-7,CASSLGGTGGYEQYF,TGCGCCAGCAGCTTGGGCGGGACAGGGGGGTACGAGCAGTACTTC
TRBV13,TRBD2,-,TRBJ2-7,CASSLGSKVGRVSYEQYF,TGTGCCAGCAGCTTAGGATCGAAGGTCGGGAGGGTCTCCTACGAGCAGTACTTC
TRBV2,-,-,TRBJ1-1,CASSERQRAFF,TGTGCCAGCAGTGAAAGACAGCGAGCTTTCTTT
TRBV3-1/TRBV3-2,TRBD1,-,TRBJ1-1,CASSLTNTGDTEAFF,TGTGCCAGCAGCCTAACCAATACAGGGGACACTGAAGCTTTCTTT
TRBV11-3,TRBD2,-,TRBJ2-1,CASSNRAGGSYNEQFF,TGTGCCAGCAGCAACCGGGCGGGAGGATCCTACAATGAGCAGTTCTTC